The 16 T cell receptor beta chains given below trace back to one sample, sequenced in a study of a mutant IDH1 vaccine in newly diagnosed glioma. These receptors have no identified antigens. Time point here: week 47, end of study. Every vaccine dose comprised 300 ug of mutant IDH1 20-mer peptide plus topical imiquimod. Here immunoSEQ multiplex PCR was the method, and the copy in TCRdb shows in-frame clones only, minus some. The data show roughly 56,000 clones, 75% seen once. The material sequenced was PBMCs, taken from a glioma patient whose treatment included an IDH1 peptide vaccine. Source of these receptors: a man over 45 with glioma.

This clone occurred a few times. This chain links TRBV18 with TRBJ2-5, with a weak D call TRBD2 (6 bases). V lost 2 bases to trimming and J lost 5 bases, with 9 bases between them. The CDR3 loop spans 13 amino acids. Per the germline V gene, CDR1 is KGHSH and CDR2 is LQKENI. The CDR3 DNA is TGTGCCAGCTCACCATCGGCGGGGGAGACCCAGTACTTC. Translation gives CASSPSAGETQYF. The whole variable domain, remainder taken from reference TRBV18 and TRBJ2-5, is NAGVMQNPRHLVRRRGQEARLRCSPMKGHSHVYWYRQLPEEGLKFMVYLQKENIIDESGMPKERFSAEFPKEGPSILRIQQVVRGDSAAYFCASSPSAGETQYFGPGTRLLVL.

The rearrangement uses TRBV18 and TRBJ1-1; D is possibly TRBD1 (6 bases). Germline V gene lookup returns CDR1 KGHSH and CDR2 LQKENI. Trimming cost V 2 bases and J 5 bases, with 12 bases left between them. The CDR3 loop spans 14 amino acids. The CDR3, as DNA: TGTGCCAGCTCACCAGTACAGGGACGGACTGAAGCTTTCTTT. Amino acids: CASSPVQGRTEAFF.

V usage is TRBV7-9 and J usage is TRBJ2-2; no clear D. The CDR3 has 16 amino acids. Looked up from germline, CDR1 is SEHNR and CDR2 is FQNEAQ (reference sequence). Trimming left V 5 bases short and J 4 bases short, with 17 bases between. DNA for the CDR3: TGTGCCAGCAGCCTCTCCCAGGCCACTTTCACCGGGGAGCTGTTTTTT. Translating gives CASSLSQATFTGELFF.

The chain uses TRBV9 and TRBJ1-1, with TRBD1 matching over 9 bases. CDR1 is SGDLS and CDR2 is YYNGEE in the germline V gene. This CDR3 comprises 15 residues. The J segment lost 5 bases and the V segment lost 4 bases, leaving 9 bases of the junction unmatched. CDR3 sequence reads: CASSTGTGRQTEAFF. DNA for the CDR3: TGTGCCAGCAGCACCGGGACAGGGAGGCAAACTGAAGCTTTCTTT.

This chain joins TRBV27 and TRBJ1-1; a weak D match, TRBD1 (6 bases). The CDR3 length is 14 residues. Trimming shortened V by 1 base and J by 11 bases, and 17 bases separated the two germline ends. The germline V gene has CDR1 MNHEY and CDR2 SMNVEV (reference sequence). The CDR3 nucleotides are TGTGCCAGCAGTTTATACATCAGGGGAGGGAATGCTTTCTTT. This gives the protein CASSLYIRGGNAFF.

In this sample, this clone turned up many times. The genes are TRBV10-3 and TRBJ1-1; D not resolved. The CDR3 totals 13 residues. The germline V gene encodes CDR1 ENHRY and CDR2 SYGVKD. V gave up 3 bases and J gave up 1 base, with 6 bases separating them. CDR3 protein: CAISDGGNTEAFF. The CDR3 nucleotides read TGTGCCATCAGTGACGGAGGGAACACTGAAGCTTTCTTT.

The chain is built from TRBV21-1 and TRBJ2-6; the table assigns TRBD1, which was not confirmed against the DNA. TRBV21-1 represents a pseudogene. CDR3 size: 18 residues. The CDR3 region has the DNA TGTGCCAGCAGCATCGAACAGGGGGAGATCTCTGGGGCCAACGTCCTGACTTTC. Translating gives CASSIEQGEISGANVLTF.

The chain has TRBV30 and TRBJ1-5, with TRBD1 matching 8 bases. The V and J ends lost 6 bases and 2 bases, in that order; junction bases with no gene match: 6. This CDR3 has 14 residues. Germline V gives CDR1 GTSNPN, CDR2 SVGIG (reference sequence). The DNA of the CDR3 is TGTGCCTGTAGTCCGGGACAGGGCAATCAGCCCCAGCATTTT. It translates to CACSPGQGNQPQHF.

This rearrangement joins TRBV5-1 to TRBJ2-5; 7 bases are a match to TRBD1. The CDR3 runs 16 residues. Germline lookup yields CDR1 SGHRS and CDR2 YFSETQ. Trimming cost V 3 bases and J 5 bases; bases outside gene matches: 13. The CDR3 spells CASSSPGTETGETQYF. The CDR3 DNA sequence: TGCGCCAGCAGCTCCCCCGGGACAGAGACCGGCGAGACCCAGTACTTC.

The genes are TRBV7-2 and TRBJ1-4; D is undetermined. The germline gives CDR1 SGHTA, CDR2 FQGNSA. Deletions cut 5 bases from V and 8 bases from J, with 12 bases between. The CDR3 contains 13 residues. The CDR3 nucleotides are TGTGCCAGCAGCCCGGGGTACCGGGAAAAACTGTTTTTT. This sequence encodes CASSPGYREKLFF. Looking up the rest from reference TRBV7-2 and TRBJ1-4 gives the full variable domain: GAGVSQSPSNKVTEKGKDVELRCDPISGHTALYWYRQSLGQGLEFLIYFQGNSAPDKSGLPSDRFSAERTGGSVSTLTIQRTQQEDSAVYLCASSPGYREKLFFGSGTQLSVL.

This clone occurred a few times. The genes are TRBV27 and TRBJ2-2, with D maybe TRBD2 (5 bases). The CDR3 sequence is 15 residues long. V gave up 8 bases and J gave up 5 bases, with 18 bases separating them. Looked up from germline, CDR1 is MNHEY and CDR2 is SMNVEV (reference sequence). In DNA form, the CDR3 reads TGTGCCAGCGCGAACAGTGGGGAGAGGACCGGGGAGCTGTTTTTT. It is translated as CASANSGERTGELFF.

A few counts support this clone. The CDR3 sequence: CASSLTDTQYF. CDR3 in DNA: TGTGCCAGCAGCTTGACAGATACGCAGTATTTT. The chain recombines TRBV7-9 with TRBJ2-3, with no clear D. Germline lookup yields CDR1 SEHNR and CDR2 FQNEAQ (reference sequence). The ends were cut back, 3 bases at V and 3 bases at J, with 1 base in the middle. CDR3 length: 11 residues.

The DNA for the CDR3 is TGTGCCAGTCGGAGAGGAGGTTCACCCCTCCACTTT. It is translated as CASRRGGSPLHF. V and J are TRBV19 and TRBJ1-6, with D unresolved. CDR1 and CDR2 (germline): LNHDA, SQIVND (reference sequence). Trimming cost V 8 bases and J 9 bases, with 11 bases left between them. The CDR3 is 12 amino acids.

V is TRBV6-6 and J is TRBJ1-1; D possibly corresponds to TRBD1 (5 bases). Germline loops: CDR1 MNHNY, CDR2 SVGAGI (reference sequence). This CDR3 has 15 residues. With 4 bases removed from V and 2 bases from J, the gap between germline ends came to 14 bases. The CDR3 protein is CASSSSGRPNTEAFF. The CDR3 coding sequence is TGTGCCAGCAGTTCCTCGGGACGGCCAAACACTGAAGCTTTCTTT.

V gene TRBV5-1 combines with J gene TRBJ2-5; 7 nucleotides match TRBD1. V was pared by 0 bases and J by 4 bases, with 3 bases of the junction left unmatched. The CDR3 is made up of 14 amino acids. Germline loops: CDR1 SGHRS, CDR2 YFSETQ. CDR3 bases: TGCGCCAGCAGCTTGGGGGCAGGGGGAGAGACCCAGTACTTC. It translates to CASSLGAGGETQYF.

The genes are TRBV10-3 and TRBJ1-1; the D is unclear. Germline loops: CDR1 ENHRY, CDR2 SYGVKD. V was shortened by 10 bases and J by 2 bases, with 11 bases between the two germline ends. This CDR3 has 12 amino acids. Here the CDR3 DNA reads TGTGCCACCTGGAAGGATAACACTGAAGCTTTCTTT. Translation gives CATWKDNTEAFF.